The 11 T cell receptor beta chains below come from one sample, sequenced in a study of blood T cell repertoires in COVID-19. Data came from immunoSEQ multiplex PCR; TCRdb stores just in-frame clones and leaves some out. The table records under 300,000 clones, 82% of them present only once. The specimen was peripheral blood. These receptors originate from a woman aged 18-30 years with acute or convalescent COVID-19.

This clone was counted a few times. V gene TRBV5-1 combines with J gene TRBJ1-6; TRBD1 agrees at 7 bases. V dropped 4 bases and J dropped 5; count of bases not matched to a gene: 6. CDR1 is SGHRS, CDR2 YFSETQ, per germline. This CDR3 region has 15 residues. Here the CDR3 DNA reads TGCGCCAGCAGCGGGGGACAGCCGGATAATTCACCCCTCCACTTT. It is translated as CASSGGQPDNSPLHF.

The CDR3: CASSAGGASSYEQYF. The CDR3 DNA is TGTGCCAGCAGCGCCGGGGGGGCCAGCTCCTACGAGCAGTACTTC. This chain joins TRBV9 and TRBJ2-7; the match to TRBD2 covers 8 bases. The CDR3 is 15 amino acids. V was pared by 3 bases and J by 0 bases, with 5 bases of the junction left unmatched. Per the germline V gene, CDR1 is SGDLS and CDR2 is YYNGEE. The full variable domain, its missing parts supplied by reference TRBV9 and TRBJ2-7, is DSGVTQTPKHLITATGQRVTLRCSPRSGDLSVYWYQQSLDQGLQFLIQYYNGEERAKGNILERFSAQQFPDLHSELNLSSLELGDSALYFCASSAGGASSYEQYFGPGTRLTVT.

V is TRBV7-3 and J is TRBJ2-1; 8 bases are shared with TRBD1. The CDR3 contains 15 residues. The V and J ends lost 6 bases and 5 bases, in that order; junction bases with no gene match: 9. The germline V gene has CDR1 SGHTA and CDR2 FQGTGA. The CDR3 sequence: CASSSGQGAHNEQFF. CDR3 sequence (DNA): TGTGCCAGCAGTTCCGGACAGGGAGCCCACAATGAGCAGTTCTTC.

V usage is TRBV6-5 and J usage is TRBJ1-2, with D unresolved. V was shortened by 8 bases and J by 6 bases, with 10 bases between the two germline ends. Germline V CDR1 and CDR2: MNHEY, SVGAGI. The CDR3 sequence is 11 residues long. The CDR3 region is CASREGNGYTF. The CDR3 DNA reads as TGTGCCAGCCGGGAGGGAAATGGCTACACCTTC.

The rearrangement uses TRBV7-6 and TRBJ2-7, with 7 bases fitting TRBD1. V shed 1 base, J shed 0 bases, and the junction held 3 bases outside the gene matches. This CDR3 spans 15 amino acids. Germline CDR1 reads SGHVS; CDR2 reads FNYEAQ. The CDR3 sequence is CASSLEQGSSYEQYF. The CDR3 bases are TGTGCCAGCAGCTTAGAACAGGGGAGCTCCTACGAGCAGTACTTC. Full variable domain (outside the CDR3, taken from reference TRBV7-6 and TRBJ2-7): GAGVSQSPRYKVTKRGQDVALRCDPISGHVSLYWYRQALGQGPEFLTYFNYEAQQDKSGLPNDRFSAERPEGSISTLTIQRTEQRDSAMYRCASSLEQGSSYEQYFGPGTRLTVT.

This clone appeared once. The V and J genes are TRBV21-1 and TRBJ2-7; the D call of TRBD2 is as the table states it, not checked on the DNA. TRBV21-1 is a recognized pseudogene. The CDR3 loop spans 14 amino acids. The CDR3 nucleotides read TGTGCCAGCAGCCCCCGGACGGGGGACTACGAGCAGTACTTC. Its translation: CASSPRTGDYEQYF.

The chain employs TRBV27 and TRBJ2-7; the match to TRBD1 covers 8 bases. CDR1 is MNHEY and CDR2 is SMNVEV in the germline V gene (reference sequence). The CDR3 runs 14 residues. The V gene end was trimmed by 1 base and the J gene end by 5 bases; junction bases not matched to a gene: 4. This CDR3 reads CASSLLQGGDEQYF. The CDR3 coding sequence is TGTGCCAGCAGTTTATTACAGGGGGGAGACGAGCAGTACTTC.

The chain has TRBV28 and TRBJ2-1, with 8 bases matching TRBD2. V trimming: 7 bases; J trimming: 5 bases; junction bases outside the gene matches: 7. The CDR3 runs 14 residues. CDR1 is MDHEN, CDR2 SYDVKM, per germline. In nucleotides, the CDR3 is TGTGCCAGCACAAGGACTAGCTTCCACAATGAGCAGTTCTTC. Its translation: CASTRTSFHNEQFF. Based on the CDR3 plus reference TRBV28 and TRBJ2-1, the full variable domain is DVKVTQSSRYLVKRTGEKVFLECVQDMDHENMFWYRQDPGLGLRLIYFSYDVKMKEKGDIPEGYSVSREKKERFSLILESASTNQTSMYLCASTRTSFHNEQFFGPGTRLTVL.

The V and J genes are TRBV11-1 and TRBJ2-5; 7 bases line up with TRBD1. Trimming took 5 bases from V and 4 from J; bases not matched to a gene: 7. Germline loops: CDR1 SGHAT, CDR2 FQDESV (reference sequence). The CDR3 extends over 14 amino acids. The CDR3 DNA reads TGTGCCAGCAGCAGGGGGCACAGGGTAGAGACCCAGTACTTC. Protein: CASSRGHRVETQYF. The whole variable domain, remainder taken from reference TRBV11-1 and TRBJ2-5, is EAEVAQSPRYKITEKSQAVAFWCDPISGHATLYWYRQILGQGPELLVQFQDESVVDDSQLPKDRFSAERLKGVDSTLKIQPAELGDSAMYLCASSRGHRVETQYFGPGTRLLVL.

The rearrangement joins TRBV5-6 to TRBJ1-1; TRBD1 matches at 7 bases. The junction had 6 bases not matched to a gene; V was cut back by 4 bases and J by 3 bases. CDR3 length: 14 amino acids. CDR1 and CDR2 (germline): SGHDT, YYEEEE. The CDR3 DNA reads TGTGCCAGCAGCCTCACAGGGGCCGACACTGAAGCTTTCTTT. Its translation is CASSLTGADTEAFF.

This clone was seen only once. The chain couples TRBV6-5 to TRBJ2-1; D unresolved. CDR3 length: 15 amino acids. Trimming pared 0 bases from V and 2 bases from J, leaving 8 bases between. Per germline, CDR1 MNHEY and CDR2 SVGAGI. The CDR3 reads CASSYSHPTYNEQFF. The DNA of the CDR3 is TGTGCCAGCAGTTACTCCCACCCTACCTACAATGAGCAGTTCTTC.